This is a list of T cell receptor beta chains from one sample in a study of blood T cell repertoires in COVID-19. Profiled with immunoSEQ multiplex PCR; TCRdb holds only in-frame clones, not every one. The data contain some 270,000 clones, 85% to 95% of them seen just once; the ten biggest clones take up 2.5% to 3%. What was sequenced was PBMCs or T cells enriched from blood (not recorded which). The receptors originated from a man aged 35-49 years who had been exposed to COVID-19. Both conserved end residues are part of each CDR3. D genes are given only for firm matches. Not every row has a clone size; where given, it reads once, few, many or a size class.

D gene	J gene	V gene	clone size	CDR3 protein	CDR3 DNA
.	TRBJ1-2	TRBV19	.	CASSLRGGSDYGYTF	TGTGCCAGTAGTCTTCGTGGGGGCAGTGACTATGGCTACACCTTC
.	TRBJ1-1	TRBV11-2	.	CASSLEPRGTEAFF	TGTGCCAGCAGCTTAGAACCCCGAGGCACTGAAGCTTTCTTT
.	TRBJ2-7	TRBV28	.	CASRPQARSYEQYF	TGTGCCAGCAGACCTCAAGCCCGCTCCTACGAGCAGTACTTC
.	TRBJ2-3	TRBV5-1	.	CASYWGTDTDTQYF	TGCGCCAGCTACTGGGGGACTGACACAGATACGCAGTATTTT
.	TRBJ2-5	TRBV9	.	CASSAGLQETQYF	TGTGCCAGCAGCGCGGGACTTCAAGAGACCCAGTACTTC
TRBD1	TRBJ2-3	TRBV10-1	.	CASSDAGTGSRTDTQYF	TGCGCCAGCAGTGATGCCGGGACAGGGAGTCGGACAGATACGCAGTATTTT
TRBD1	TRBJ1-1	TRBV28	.	CASTQTGETEAFF	TGTGCCAGCACCCAGACAGGGGAGACTGAAGCTTTCTTT
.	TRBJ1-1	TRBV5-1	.	CASSLVRGTENTEAFF	TGCGCCAGCAGCTTGGTGAGGGGGACGGAGAACACTGAAGCTTTCTTT
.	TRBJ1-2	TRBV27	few	CASSLSPGSPYYGYTF	TGTGCCAGCAGTTTATCGCCAGGAAGCCCTTACTATGGCTACACCTTC
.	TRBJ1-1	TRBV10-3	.	CAISSEAFF	TGTGCCATCTCATCTGAAGCTTTCTTT
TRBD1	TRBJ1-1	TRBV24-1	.	CATSDGTAMNTEAFF	TGTGCCACCAGTGATGGGACAGCGATGAACACTGAAGCTTTCTTT
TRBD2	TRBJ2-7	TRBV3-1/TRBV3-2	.	CASSQGLAGYEQYF	TGTGCCAGCAGCCAAGGACTAGCGGGCTACGAGCAGTACTTC
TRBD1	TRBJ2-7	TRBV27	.	CASSFRDRAYEQYF	TGTGCCAGCAGTTTCCGGGACAGGGCCTACGAGCAGTACTTC
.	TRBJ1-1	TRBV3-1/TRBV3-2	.	CASSQEGGGEVPEAFF	TGTGCCAGCAGCCAAGAAGGTGGGGGGGAGGTCCCTGAAGCTTTCTTT
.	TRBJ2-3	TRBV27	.	CASSPGQPTDTQYF	TGTGCCAGCAGTCCTGGACAACCCACAGATACGCAGTATTTT
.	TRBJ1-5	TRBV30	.	CAWSAQGGVQPQHF	TGTGCCTGGAGTGCACAGGGCGGAGTGCAGCCCCAGCATTTT
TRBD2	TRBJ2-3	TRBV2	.	CASSRWTSGTDTQYF	TGTGCCAGCAGCCGCTGGACTAGCGGCACAGATACGCAGTATTTT
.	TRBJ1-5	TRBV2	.	CASRRGPGNQPQHF	TGTGCCAGCAGAAGGGGCCCGGGCAATCAGCCCCAGCATTTT
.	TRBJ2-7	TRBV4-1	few	CASSQRRDYEQYF	TGCGCCAGCAGCCAACGGAGGGACTACGAGCAGTACTTC
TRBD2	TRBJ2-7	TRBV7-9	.	CASSPLAGSYEQYF	TGTGCCAGCAGTCCACTAGCGGGAAGCTACGAGCAGTACTTC
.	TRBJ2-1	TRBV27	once	CASSFQGNEQFF	TGTGCCAGCAGTTTTCAGGGGAATGAGCAGTTCTTC
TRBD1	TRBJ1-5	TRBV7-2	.	CASSLTGGQGQPQHF	TGTGCCAGCAGCCTTACAGGGGGCCAAGGTCAGCCCCAGCATTTT
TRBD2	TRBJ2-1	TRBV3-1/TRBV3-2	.	CASSHRTSGRDEQFF	TGTGCCAGCAGCCATCGAACTAGCGGGAGGGATGAGCAGTTCTTC
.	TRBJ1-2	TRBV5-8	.	CASSLAINYGYTF	TGTGCCAGCAGCTTGGCCATTAACTATGGCTACACCTTC
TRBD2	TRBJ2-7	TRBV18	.	CASSPGWREGLYEQYF	TGTGCCAGCTCACCCGGGTGGCGGGAGGGCCTCTACGAGCAGTACTTC
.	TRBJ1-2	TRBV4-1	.	CASSPTGLGYTF	TGCGCCAGCAGCCCTACAGGGCTTGGCTACACCTTC
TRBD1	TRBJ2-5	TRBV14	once	CASSQGIGTGIQETQYF	TGTGCCAGCAGCCAAGGTATAGGGACAGGGATACAAGAGACCCAGTACTTC
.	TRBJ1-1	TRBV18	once	CASSLDRNTEAFF	TGTGCCAGCTCACTCGACAGGAACACTGAAGCTTTCTTT
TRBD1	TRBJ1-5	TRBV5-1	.	CASSLGRVGTGDYSNQPQHF	TGCGCCAGCAGCTTGGGGAGGGTTGGGACAGGGGATTATAGCAATCAGCCCCAGCATTTT
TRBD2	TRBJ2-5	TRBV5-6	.	CASSLLREAQETQYF	TGTGCCAGCAGCTTATTACGGGAGGCCCAAGAGACCCAGTACTTC
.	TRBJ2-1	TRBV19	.	CASSIGQANEQFF	TGTGCCAGTAGTATAGGACAGGCTAATGAGCAGTTCTTC
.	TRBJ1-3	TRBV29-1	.	CSVAADSGNTIYF	TGCAGCGTTGCGGCGGACTCTGGAAACACCATATATTTT
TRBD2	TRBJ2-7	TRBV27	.	CASTISSGSYEQYF	TGTGCCAGCACTATCTCTAGCGGGTCGTACGAGCAGTACTTC
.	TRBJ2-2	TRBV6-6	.	CASSYRRLENTGELFF	TGTGCCAGCAGTTACAGGCGTCTAGAAAACACCGGGGAGCTGTTTTTT
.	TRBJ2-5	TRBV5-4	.	CASSLGGLSETQYF	TGTGCCAGCAGCTTGGGCGGACTATCGGAGACCCAGTACTTC
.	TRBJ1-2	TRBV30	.	CAWSEQGWGYTF	TGTGCCTGGAGTGAACAGGGATGGGGCTACACCTTC